The next 10 T cell receptor beta chains were all read from a single sample in a study of blood T cell repertoires in COVID-19. Method: immunoSEQ multiplex PCR; TCRdb's copy keeps in-frame clones and lacks some. This table has around 130,000 clones, roughly four fifths appearing once. The sequencing sample was made of PBMCs or T cells enriched from blood (not recorded which). These receptors were collected from a man aged 25-45 years who had recovered from COVID-19.

This clone has a handful of counts. The rearrangement joins TRBV5-1 to TRBJ2-3, with 9 positions matching TRBD1. Trimming removed 0 bases from V and 4 bases from J; junction bases left unmatched: 3. CDR1 and CDR2 from the germline V gene are SGHRS and YFSETQ. The CDR3 consists of 15 residues. The CDR3 region is CASSLGQGVSDTQYF. DNA of the CDR3: TGCGCCAGCAGCTTGGGACAGGGGGTTTCAGATACGCAGTATTTT.

The chain carries TRBV27 and TRBJ1-2; the match to TRBD1 covers 9 bases. In germline, CDR1 is MNHEY, CDR2 SMNVEV (reference sequence). After removal of 2 bases from V and 4 bases from J, the junction contained 5 bases not matched to a gene. This CDR3 has 15 residues. CDR3 nucleotide sequence: TGTGCCAGCAGTTTAATGGGACAGGGCGGCTATGGCTACACCTTC. Encoded protein: CASSLMGQGGYGYTF.

The chain links TRBV27 to TRBJ1-2, with TRBD1 as a possible D gene (6 bases). The germline gives CDR1 MNHEY, CDR2 SMNVEV (reference sequence). The length of the CDR3 is 13 residues. The V end was cut by 4 bases, the J end by 2 bases, with 8 bases between. The CDR3 bases are TGTGCCAGCAGTTCCCAGGGGAACTATGGCTACACCTTC. It encodes CASSSQGNYGYTF.

The rearrangement uses TRBV19 and TRBJ2-4; 11 bases match TRBD1. The germline gives CDR1 LNHDA, CDR2 SQIVND (reference sequence). This CDR3 has 15 amino acids. Trimming cost V 4 bases and J 3 bases; bases outside gene matches: 2. The CDR3 region is CASSTGTGGKNIQYF. CDR3 coding DNA: TGTGCCAGTAGTACCGGGACAGGGGGCAAAAACATTCAGTACTTC.

V usage is TRBV19 and J usage is TRBJ1-4; 8 nucleotides line up with TRBD1. V lost 6 bases to trimming and J lost 0 bases; unmatched junction nucleotides: 9. The germline CDR1 and CDR2 sequences are LNHDA and SQIVND (reference sequence). The CDR3 covers 17 residues. The chain's CDR3 is CASSRQGPSATNEKLFF. The CDR3 DNA sequence: TGTGCCAGTAGCAGACAGGGGCCCTCCGCAACTAATGAAAAACTGTTTTTT.

The chain has TRBV15 and TRBJ2-1, with a tentative D call TRBD2 (5 bases). The length of the CDR3 is 12 residues. With 0 bases removed from V and 12 bases from J, the gap between germline ends came to 9 bases. Per germline, CDR1 LNHNV and CDR2 YYDKDF (reference sequence). The CDR3, as DNA: TGTGCCACCAGCAGAGATTCAGCGGTGCAGTTCTTC. Its translation: CATSRDSAVQFF.

In this sample, this clone turned up a few times. The V gene is TRBV2, the J gene TRBJ1-2, with 11 positions matching TRBD1. Germline values: CDR1 SNHLY, CDR2 FYNNEI. This CDR3 has 15 residues. The V gene end was trimmed by 6 bases and the J gene end by 2 bases; junction bases not matched to a gene: 5. This CDR3 is CASRPRDRGNYGYTF. The DNA for the CDR3 is TGTGCCAGCAGACCCCGGGACAGGGGGAACTATGGCTACACCTTC.

This chain uses TRBV19 with TRBJ1-1; TRBD1 agrees at 7 bases. Germline V gives CDR1 LNHDA, CDR2 SQIVND (reference sequence). The CDR3 totals 14 residues. V was pared by 7 bases and J by 0 bases, with 5 bases of the junction left unmatched. The CDR3 region is CASTLTGLNTEAFF. CDR3 nucleotide sequence: TGTGCCAGTACCCTGACAGGGCTGAACACTGAAGCTTTCTTT.

This clone has a single count. The CDR3 protein is CASSESGTIYGYTF. The CDR3 bases are TGTGCCAGCAGCGAATCCGGGACAATCTATGGCTACACCTTC. The V gene is TRBV4-2, the J gene TRBJ1-2; D is perhaps TRBD1 (6 bases). CDR3 length: 14 residues. In germline, CDR1 is LGHNA, CDR2 YNFKEQ. The V end lost 5 bases, the J end lost 4 bases, and 14 bases lay between the germline ends.

The rearrangement uses TRBV19 and TRBJ2-6, with D tentatively TRBD1 (5 bases). The CDR3 has 16 residues. CDR1 LNHDA and CDR2 SQIVND come from the germline V gene (reference sequence). V was clipped by 5 bases and J by 2 bases, with 13 bases between them. CDR3 protein: CASSGPGKPGANVLTF. The CDR3 DNA reads as TGTGCCAGTAGTGGACCAGGGAAACCTGGGGCCAACGTCCTGACTTTC.